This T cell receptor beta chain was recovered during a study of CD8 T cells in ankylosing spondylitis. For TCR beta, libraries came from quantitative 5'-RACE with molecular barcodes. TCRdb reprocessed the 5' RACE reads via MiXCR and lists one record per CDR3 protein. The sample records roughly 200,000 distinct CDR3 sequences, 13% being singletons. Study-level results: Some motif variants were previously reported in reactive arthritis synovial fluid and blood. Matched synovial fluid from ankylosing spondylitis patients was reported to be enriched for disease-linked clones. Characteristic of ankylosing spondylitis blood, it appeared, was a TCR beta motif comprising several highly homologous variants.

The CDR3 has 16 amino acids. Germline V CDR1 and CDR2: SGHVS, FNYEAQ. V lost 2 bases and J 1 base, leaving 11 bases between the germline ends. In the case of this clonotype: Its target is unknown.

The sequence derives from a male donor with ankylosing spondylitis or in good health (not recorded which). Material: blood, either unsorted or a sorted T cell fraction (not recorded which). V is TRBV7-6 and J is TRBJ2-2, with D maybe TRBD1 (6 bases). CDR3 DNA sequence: TGTGCCAGCAGCTTACCTGAAGGGGGGAACACCGGGGAGCTGTTTTTT. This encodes CASSLPEGGNTGELFF.